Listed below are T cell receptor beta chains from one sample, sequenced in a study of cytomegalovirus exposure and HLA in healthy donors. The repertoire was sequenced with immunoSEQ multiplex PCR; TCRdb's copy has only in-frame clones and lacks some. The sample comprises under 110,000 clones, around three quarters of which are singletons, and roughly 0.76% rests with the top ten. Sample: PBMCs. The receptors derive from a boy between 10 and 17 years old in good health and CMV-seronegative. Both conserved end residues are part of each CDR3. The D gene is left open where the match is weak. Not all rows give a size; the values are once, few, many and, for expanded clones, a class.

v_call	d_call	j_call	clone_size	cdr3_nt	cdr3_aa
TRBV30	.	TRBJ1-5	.	TGTGCCTGGAGTTATGCAGGTTCTTACAATCAGCCCCAGCATTTT	CAWSYAGSYNQPQHF
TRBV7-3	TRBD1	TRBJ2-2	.	TGTGCCAGCAGCTCACAGGGGGCCCGGGAGCTGTTTTTT	CASSSQGARELFF
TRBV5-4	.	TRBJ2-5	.	TGTGCCAGCAGCTTGGAAGGGACACCTCCGTACTTC	CASSLEGTPPYF
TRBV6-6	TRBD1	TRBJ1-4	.	TGTGCCAGCAGTCCTCGGACAGGAGCAGGGGAACTGTTTTTT	CASSPRTGAGELFF
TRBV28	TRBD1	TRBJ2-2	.	TGTGCCAGCAGTTTTTCCGACAGGGGGTCGGGGGAGCTGTTTTTT	CASSFSDRGSGELFF
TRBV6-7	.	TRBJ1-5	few	TGTGCCAGCAGTTACTGGTACGGGACTAGGCGCAATCAGCCCCAGCATTTT	CASSYWYGTRRNQPQHF
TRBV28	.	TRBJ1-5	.	TGTGCCAGCAGAACCCGGGAACCATATAGCAATCAGCCCCAGCATTTT	CASRTREPYSNQPQHF
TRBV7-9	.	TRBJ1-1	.	TGTGCCAGCAGCTCACAAGGGGGTTTTGAAGCTTTCTTT	CASSSQGGFEAFF
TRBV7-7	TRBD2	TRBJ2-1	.	TGTGCCAGCAGCTTAGAGTGGGGGGGTGGGTACAATGAGCAGTTCTTC	CASSLEWGGGYNEQFF
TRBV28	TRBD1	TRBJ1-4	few	TGTGCCAGCAGTTTATTGGGACAGGGCGGTGAAAAACTGTTTTTT	CASSLLGQGGEKLFF
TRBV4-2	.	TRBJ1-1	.	TGTGCCAGCAGCCACTTTGCAGGGCCCACTGAAGCTTTCTTT	CASSHFAGPTEAFF
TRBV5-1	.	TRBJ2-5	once	TGCGCCAGCAGCACCGACAGGGAGACCCAGTACTTC	CASSTDRETQYF
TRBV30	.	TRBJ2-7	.	TGTGCCTGGGGGGGACAAGCGTACTACGAGCAGTACTTC	CAWGGQAYYEQYF
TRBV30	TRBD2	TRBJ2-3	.	TGTGCCTGGAGTGTACGGGGGGGGAGCACAGATACGCAGTATTTT	CAWSVRGGSTDTQYF
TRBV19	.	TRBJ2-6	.	TGTGCCAGTAGGTGGGGCGGGACAGCTCTCTCTGGGGCCAACGTCCTGACTTTC	CASRWGGTALSGANVLTF